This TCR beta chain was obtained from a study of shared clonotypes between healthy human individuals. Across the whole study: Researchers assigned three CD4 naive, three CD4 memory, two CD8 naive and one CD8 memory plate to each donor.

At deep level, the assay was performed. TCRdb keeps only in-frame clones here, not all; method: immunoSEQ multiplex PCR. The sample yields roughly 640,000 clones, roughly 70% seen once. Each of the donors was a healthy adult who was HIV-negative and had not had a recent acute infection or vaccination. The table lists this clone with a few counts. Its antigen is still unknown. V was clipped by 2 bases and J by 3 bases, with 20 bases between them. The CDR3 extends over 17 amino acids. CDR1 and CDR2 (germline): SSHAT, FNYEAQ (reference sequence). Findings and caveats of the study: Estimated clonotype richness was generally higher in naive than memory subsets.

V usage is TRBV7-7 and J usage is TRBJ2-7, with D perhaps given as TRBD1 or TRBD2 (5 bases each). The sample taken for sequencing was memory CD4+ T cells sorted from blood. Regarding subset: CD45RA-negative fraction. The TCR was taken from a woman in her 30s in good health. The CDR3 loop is CASSLQGFGDRHYEQYF. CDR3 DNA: TGTGCCAGCAGCTTACAGGGTTTCGGGGATCGTCACTACGAGCAGTACTTC.